What follows are 3 T cell receptor beta chains derived from one specimen sequenced in a study of PD-L1 blockade in urothelial cancer. Produced via immunoSEQ multiplex PCR; TCRdb's table is partial and in-frame only. The sample yields 55,000 to 70,000 clones, over 75% seen once. The sample was PBMCs, taken around atezolizumab (anti-PD-L1) treatment. These receptors were taken from a man between 65 and 85 years old with urothelial cancer.

The chain links TRBV28 to TRBJ1-5; perhaps TRBD1 as D (6 bases). CDR1 is MDHEN, CDR2 SYDVKM, per germline. Trimming removed 3 bases at V and 5 bases at J, with 14 bases between. The CDR3 runs 15 residues. CDR3 in amino acids: CASSFRGGGYQPQHF. The CDR3 nucleotides are TGTGCCAGCAGTTTCCGAGGGGGGGGTTATCAGCCCCAGCATTTT.

This clone has a handful of counts. The V call is TRBV19, the J call TRBJ2-1; a possible D gene is TRBD1 (6 bases). Germline V lookup: CDR1 LNHDA, CDR2 SQIVND (reference sequence). V was trimmed by 0 bases and J by 13 bases, leaving 13 bases between them. CDR3 size: 13 residues. The CDR3 DNA reads as TGTGCCAGTAGTATAGACAGGGGCGTAGGTCAGTTCTTC. This sequence encodes CASSIDRGVGQFF. Looking up the rest from reference TRBV19 and TRBJ2-1 gives the full variable domain: DGGITQSPKYLFRKEGQNVTLSCEQNLNHDAMYWYRQDPGQGLRLIYYSQIVNDFQKGDIAEGYSVSREKKESFPLTVTSAQKNPTAFYLCASSIDRGVGQFFGPGTRLTVL.

This clone was counted a few times. J is TRBJ1-2 and V is TRBV27; D is ambiguous. Trimming pared 3 bases from V and 8 bases from J, leaving 19 bases between. CDR1 and CDR2 (germline): MNHEY, SMNVEV (reference sequence). The CDR3 runs to 15 residues. The CDR3 nucleotides read TGTGCCAGCAGTTTCACTTCGAGGAGGGTTGACGGCTACACCTTC. Protein: CASSFTSRRVDGYTF.